A selection of T cell receptor beta chains follows, all from one sample in a study of cytomegalovirus exposure and HLA in healthy donors. Sequenced by immunoSEQ multiplex PCR; TCRdb stores in-frame clones only, minus some. The sample records about 78,000 clones, around 80% being singletons. Sequenced: PBMCs. These receptors came from a male donor in good health and CMV-seronegative. Each CDR3 is given with its conserved first and last residue. The D gene is left open where the match is weak. For some rows the clone size is stated as once, few or many, or as a class when expanded; others skip it.

TRBV27	TRBJ2-3	NA	NA	TGTGCCAGCAGTTTAGCTAGTCCAGATACGCAGTATTTT	CASSLASPDTQYF
TRBV7-2	TRBJ1-1	NA	NA	TGTGCCAGCAGCTTAGATGGGCAGGGCCACACTGAAGCTTTCTTT	CASSLDGQGHTEAFF
TRBV5-5	TRBJ2-1	NA	NA	TGTGCCAGCAGCTTCGGGGACTTATACGAGCAGTTCTTC	CASSFGDLYEQFF
TRBV4-1	TRBJ2-7	TRBD2	NA	TGCGCCAGCAGCCAGGCACCGGCTAGCGGGAGAGGTGAGCAGTACTTC	CASSQAPASGRGEQYF
TRBV11-2	TRBJ1-1	NA	few	TGTGCCAGCAGCTTATTGGGGGGCACTGAAGCTTTCTTT	CASSLLGGTEAFF
TRBV6-5	TRBJ1-3	NA	NA	TGTGCCAGCAGCCCTAACTTCTCTGGAAACACCATATATTTT	CASSPNFSGNTIYF
TRBV7-2	TRBJ2-1	TRBD2	NA	TGTGCCAGCAGCTCTAGGGGCGGGGGAATACAGTTCTTC	CASSSRGGGIQFF
TRBV30	TRBJ1-6	NA	NA	TGTGCCTGGATTCCTCACAGGGCCAATTCACCCCTCCACTTT	CAWIPHRANSPLHF
TRBV27	TRBJ2-7	NA	NA	TGTGCCAGCAGCCCCGGACAGCTCGGCGAGCAGTACTTC	CASSPGQLGEQYF
TRBV19	TRBJ2-2	NA	NA	TGTGCCAGTAGTAAGAGGCCCTTTAGCTACCGGGAGCTGTTTTTT	CASSKRPFSYRELFF
TRBV5-1	TRBJ1-1	NA	NA	TGCGCCAGCAGCTTTACCGGAGAGAACACTGAAGCTTTCTTT	CASSFTGENTEAFF
TRBV27	TRBJ2-1	NA	NA	TGTGCCAGCAGTCAGTACAATGAGCAGTTCTTC	CASSQYNEQFF
TRBV5-1	TRBJ2-7	TRBD1	once	TGCGCCAGCAGCTTGACCTTGTCCGGGACAGATCCCTACGAGCAGTACTTC	CASSLTLSGTDPYEQYF
TRBV6-1	TRBJ1-2	NA	NA	TGTGCCAGCGAGTGGGCGGGATACTATGGCTACACCTTC	CASEWAGYYGYTF
TRBV2	TRBJ2-1	NA	once	TGTGCCAGCAGCGCACAGAGAAGCTCCTACAATGAGCAGTTCTTC	CASSAQRSSYNEQFF
TRBV9	TRBJ2-1	TRBD2	NA	TGTGCCAGCAGCGCCCGGGGTAGCGGGGGGCTGAGCTCCTACAATGAGCAGTTCTTC	CASSARGSGGLSSYNEQFF
TRBV27	TRBJ1-6	TRBD1	NA	TGTGCCAAACCGGGACAGGGGTCGAGGTCCTATAATTCACCCCCCCACTTT	CAKPGQGSRSYNSPPHF
TRBV21-1	TRBJ2-1	NA	NA	TGTGCCAGCAGGGAAGGAAGGGGCAGGCCGGGCCCTTTAGGCTATGAGCAGTTCTTC	CASREGRGRPGPLGYEQFF
TRBV7-2	TRBJ2-7	TRBD2	NA	TGTGCCAGCAGCTACAAACTAGCGGGAGAACACGTGCAGTACTTC	CASSYKLAGEHVQYF
TRBV10-3	TRBJ2-5	NA	NA	TGTGCCATCAACCGAGGACAGCAAGAGACCCAGTACTTC	CAINRGQQETQYF
TRBV9	TRBJ2-2	NA	NA	TGTGCCAGCAGCTCTTCGAACACCGGGGAGCTGTTTTTT	CASSSSNTGELFF
TRBV29-1	TRBJ1-1	NA	few	TGCAGCGCGGTGGACAAGTCCTCTGAAGCTTTCTTT	CSAVDKSSEAFF
TRBV27	TRBJ2-7	TRBD1	NA	TGTGCCAGCGCCGACCCGGGACAGGGATACTACGAGCAGTACTTC	CASADPGQGYYEQYF
TRBV10-1	TRBJ2-3	TRBD1	NA	TGCGCCAGCAGTGAGTCAGGGGGACAGGGATCAGATACGCAGTATTTT	CASSESGGQGSDTQYF
TRBV7-9	TRBJ2-1	TRBD2	NA	TGTGCCAGCAGCTTAAATCGGGCTAGCGGGCTAAGCTCCTACAATGAGCAGTTCTTC	CASSLNRASGLSSYNEQFF
TRBV7-9	TRBJ1-3	NA	NA	TGTGCCAGCAGCTCGGGGGACACCATATATTTT	CASSSGDTIYF
TRBV28	TRBJ1-2	NA	NA	TGTGCCAGCAGTTCAGGGGTTAACTATGGCTACACCTTC	CASSSGVNYGYTF
TRBV5-1	TRBJ2-7	NA	few	TGCGCCAGCAGCTTGCATCGCGACAGTTCCTACGAGCAGTACTTC	CASSLHRDSSYEQYF
TRBV18	TRBJ1-1	NA	NA	TGTGCCAGCTCACCACTGAGCACGGGAGGCACTGAAGCTTTCTTT	CASSPLSTGGTEAFF
TRBV29-1	TRBJ2-1	NA	NA	TGCAGCGCGTCGGACACGGGGCAGGGGAATGAGCAGTTCTTC	CSASDTGQGNEQFF
TRBV7-9	TRBJ1-1	NA	NA	TGTGCCAGCAGCTTAGAACAGAGAAACACTGAAGCTTTCTTT	CASSLEQRNTEAFF
TRBV14	TRBJ2-5	TRBD2	NA	TGTGCCAGCAGCCCCTTAGCGGGAGGGCCAGGGCAAGAGACCCAGTACTTC	CASSPLAGGPGQETQYF
TRBV30	TRBJ1-2	TRBD1	few	TGTGCCTGGAGCCGGGACAGGCCCTATGGCTACACCTTC	CAWSRDRPYGYTF
TRBV19	TRBJ1-5	TRBD1	NA	TGTGCCAGCACAAAACAGGGGGCTGGCCAGCCCCAGCATTTT	CASTKQGAGQPQHF
TRBV11-2	TRBJ2-3	NA	NA	TGTGCCAGCAGCGACGACCCGGGGTATAGCACAGATACGCAGTATTTT	CASSDDPGYSTDTQYF